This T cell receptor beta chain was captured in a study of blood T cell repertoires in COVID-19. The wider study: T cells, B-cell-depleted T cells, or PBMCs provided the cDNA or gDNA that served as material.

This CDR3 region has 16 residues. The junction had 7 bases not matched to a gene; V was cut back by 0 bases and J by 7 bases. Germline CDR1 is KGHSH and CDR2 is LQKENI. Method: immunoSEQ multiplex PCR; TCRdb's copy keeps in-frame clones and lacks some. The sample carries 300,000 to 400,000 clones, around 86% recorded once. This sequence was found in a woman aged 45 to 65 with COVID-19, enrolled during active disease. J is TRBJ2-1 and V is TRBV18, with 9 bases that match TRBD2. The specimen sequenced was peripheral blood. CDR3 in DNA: TGTGCCAGCTCACCACCGGTTAGCGGGAGTAAGAATGAGCAGTTCTTC. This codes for CASSPPVSGSKNEQFF.